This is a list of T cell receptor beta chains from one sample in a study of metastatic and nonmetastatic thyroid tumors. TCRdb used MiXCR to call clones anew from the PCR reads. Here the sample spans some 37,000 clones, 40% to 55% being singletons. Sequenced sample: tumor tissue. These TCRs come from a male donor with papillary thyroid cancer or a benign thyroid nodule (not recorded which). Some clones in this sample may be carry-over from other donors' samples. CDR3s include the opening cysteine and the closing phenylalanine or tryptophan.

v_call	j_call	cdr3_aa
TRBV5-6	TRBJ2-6	CASSPLAQGIAGANVLTF
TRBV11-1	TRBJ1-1	CASSQGPGLMNTEAFF
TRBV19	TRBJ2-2	CAAKPGFAGELFF
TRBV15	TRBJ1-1	CATSREQGEAFF
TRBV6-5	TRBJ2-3	CASSYYPPGGVTDTQYF
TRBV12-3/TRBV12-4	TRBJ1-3	CASSGTGSGNTIYF
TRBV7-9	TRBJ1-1	CASSLRQGGNTEAFF
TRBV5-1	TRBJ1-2	CASSPETVNYGYTF
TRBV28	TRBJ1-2	CASSLGTGHGYTF
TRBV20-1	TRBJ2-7	CSARDPLAARYEQYF
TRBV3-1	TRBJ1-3	CASSQVFYSGNTIYF
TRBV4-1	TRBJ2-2	CASSQAVAGATIGELFF